This is a list of T cell receptor beta chains from one sample in a study of glioma-infiltrating T cells after dendritic cell vaccination. TCRdb's copy holds only in-frame clones and misses some; the assay was immunoSEQ multiplex PCR. The sample contains approximately 84,000 clones, 85% to 90% of which appear only once. Sequenced here: blood, sampled before dendritic cell vaccination. Source of these receptors: a human donor with glioblastoma. Each CDR3 is given with its conserved first and last residue. D genes are given only for firm matches. Some rows mark clone size as missing; the rest say once, few, many or name a class of expanded clone.

V	J	size	D	DNA	CDR3
TRBV9	TRBJ2-7	once	TRBD1	TGTGCCAGCAGCGTAGGGACAGGGGACGAGCAGTACTTC	CASSVGTGDEQYF
TRBV7-2	TRBJ2-3	once	TRBD2	TGTGCCAGCAGCTTAGACGCGGGGGGGTCCACAGATACGCAGTATTTT	CASSLDAGGSTDTQYF
TRBV19	TRBJ1-2	once	TRBD1	TGTGCCAGTAGTATAGGAGGGACAGGAGCTAACTATGGCTACACCTTC	CASSIGGTGANYGYTF
TRBV9	TRBJ2-1	.	.	TGTGCCAGCAGCGTCAACTACAATGAGCAGTTCTTC	CASSVNYNEQFF
TRBV6-5	TRBJ2-7	.	TRBD1	TGTGCCAGCAGTAAGACAGGGGTGGGCTCCTACGAGCAGTACTTC	CASSKTGVGSYEQYF
TRBV5-4	TRBJ2-7	.	.	TGTGCCAGCAGCTTGGACATTCGCTACGAGCAGTACTTC	CASSLDIRYEQYF
TRBV6-5	TRBJ1-3	few	.	TGTGCCAGCAGTTACTTCAGGGGTGGAAACACCATATATTTT	CASSYFRGGNTIYF
TRBV1	TRBJ1-2	.	.	TGCACCAGCAGCCAAGATAACAGGGGATCTTATGGCTACACCTTC	CTSSQDNRGSYGYTF
TRBV5-4	TRBJ1-3	.	TRBD1	TGTGCCGGATACCCCGGGACAGCCTCTGGAAACACCATATATTTT	CAGYPGTASGNTIYF
TRBV5-1	TRBJ1-2	.	TRBD1	TGCGCCAGCACCTCCGGGACAGGGGAAAGATACTATGGCTACACCTTC	CASTSGTGERYYGYTF
TRBV7-6	TRBJ2-3	.	TRBD2	TGTGCCAGCAGCTTATCTAGCGGGGCTAGCACAGATACGCAGTATTTT	CASSLSSGASTDTQYF
TRBV29-1	TRBJ2-1	once	.	TGCAGCGTTGAGAGAGGGTCGATTTCCTACAATGAGCAGTTCTTC	CSVERGSISYNEQFF
TRBV4-1	TRBJ2-5	.	TRBD1	TGCGCCAGCAGCCAAGACCCCGGGACAGGGAACCAAGAGACCCAGTACTTC	CASSQDPGTGNQETQYF
TRBV11-3	TRBJ2-7	.	.	TGTGCCAGCAGCTGGGGAAGGGGCAACTACGAGCAGTACTTC	CASSWGRGNYEQYF
TRBV10-3	TRBJ2-1	.	TRBD2	TGTGCCATCAGTGAGTCTACCCTAAGCGGGGGGCCCTACAATGAGCAGTTCTTC	CAISESTLSGGPYNEQFF
TRBV7-2	TRBJ1-1	.	TRBD1	TGTGCCAGCAGCTACGGGACAGGGGGGTACACTGAAGCTTTCTTT	CASSYGTGGYTEAFF
TRBV7-6	TRBJ2-7	.	TRBD1	TGTGCCAGCAGCTTAGGGGGACAGGGGGCCTACGAGCAGTACTTC	CASSLGGQGAYEQYF
TRBV19	TRBJ1-1	few	.	TGTGCCAGTATCTTGGCAGCTGAAGCTTTCTTT	CASILAAEAFF
TRBV6-5	TRBJ1-2	once	.	TGTGCCAGCAGCGATCGGTCAGGGGTTGGCTACACCTTC	CASSDRSGVGYTF
TRBV11-2	TRBJ2-7	once	.	TGTGCCAGCAGCCCTAATTATCAGGGCTACGAGCAGTACTTC	CASSPNYQGYEQYF
TRBV5-1	TRBJ1-4	.	.	TGCGCCAGCAGCTTATGGGCGACAACTAATGAAAAACTGTTTTTT	CASSLWATTNEKLFF
TRBV29-1	TRBJ2-5	.	.	TGCAGCGTTGCCCCAGGGTCACAAGAGACCCAGTACTTC	CSVAPGSQETQYF
TRBV18	TRBJ2-7	few	.	TGTGCCAGCTCACCTGGGGGCCCCTCCTACGAGCAGTACTTC	CASSPGGPSYEQYF
TRBV5-1	TRBJ2-5	.	TRBD1	TGCGCCAGCAGCATTGGACAGGGGCATTCCGAGACCCAGTACTTC	CASSIGQGHSETQYF
TRBV7-3	TRBJ2-1	.	TRBD2	TGTGCCAGCAGCTTATTTGGACTAGCGGGATCTGAGCAGTTCTTC	CASSLFGLAGSEQFF
TRBV9	TRBJ2-6	.	.	TGTGCCAGCAGCGGCCCAGGGGCCCTTTTAGCTGGGGCCAACGTCCTGACTTTC	CASSGPGALLAGANVLTF
TRBV27	TRBJ2-3	.	.	TGTGCCAGCAGTTTGGAAGCGCCTAGCACAGATACGCAGTATTTT	CASSLEAPSTDTQYF
TRBV6-6	TRBJ2-4	.	.	TGTGCCAGCAGTTCGGGGTCCTCCAAAAACATTCAGTACTTC	CASSSGSSKNIQYF
TRBV15	TRBJ2-6	many	.	TGTGCCACCAGCGGGGGCGTGTACTCTGGGGCCAACGTCCTGACTTTC	CATSGGVYSGANVLTF
TRBV19	TRBJ1-5	.	.	TGTGCCAGTAGTATAGGTACGGGAACTAGCAATCAGCCCCAGCATTTT	CASSIGTGTSNQPQHF